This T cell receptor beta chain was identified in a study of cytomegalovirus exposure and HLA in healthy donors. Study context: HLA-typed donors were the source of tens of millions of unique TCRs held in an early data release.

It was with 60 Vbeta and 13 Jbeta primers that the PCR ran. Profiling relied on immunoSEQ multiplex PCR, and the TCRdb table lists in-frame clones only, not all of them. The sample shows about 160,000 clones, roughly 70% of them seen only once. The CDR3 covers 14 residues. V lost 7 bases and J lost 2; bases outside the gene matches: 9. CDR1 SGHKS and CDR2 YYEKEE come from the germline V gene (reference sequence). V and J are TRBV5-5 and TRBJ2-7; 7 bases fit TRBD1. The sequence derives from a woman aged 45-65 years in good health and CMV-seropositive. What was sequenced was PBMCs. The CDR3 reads CASRIGTATYEQYF. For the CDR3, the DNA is TGTGCCAGCCGGATCGGGACAGCAACCTACGAGCAGTACTTC.